The 26 T cell receptor beta chains below were found in one sample sequenced in a study of blood T cell repertoires in COVID-19. Profiled with immunoSEQ multiplex PCR; TCRdb holds only in-frame clones, not every one. The sample holds 93,000 or so clones, approximately 89% seen once. Source material: peripheral blood. These receptors originate from a woman of 80 years or more in a cohort sampled during active COVID-19.

The chain links TRBV28 to TRBJ1-4; TRBD1 matches 7 bases. V trimming: 6 bases; J trimming: 7 bases; junction bases outside the gene matches: 11. CDR1 is MDHEN and CDR2 is SYDVKM in the germline V gene. The length of the CDR3 is 15 residues. The CDR3 loop reads CASRRQGTSTEKLFF. In DNA, the CDR3 is TGTGCCAGCAGGCGACAGGGAACCTCTACTGAAAAACTGTTTTTT.

The V call is TRBV6-5, the J call TRBJ2-7, with 7 bases identical to TRBD2. This CDR3 is built from 13 residues. CDR1 and CDR2 (germline): MNHEY, SVGAGI. Trimming at V came to 6 bases and at J to 6 bases, leaving 8 bases not matched to a gene. CDR3 protein: CASRTSGNGEQYF. The CDR3 nucleotides read TGTGCCAGCAGGACGAGCGGGAATGGCGAGCAGTACTTC.

The chain is built from TRBV27 and TRBJ1-2, with 8 nucleotides matching TRBD1. CDR3 length: 12 residues. Germline CDR1 and CDR2: MNHEY and SMNVEV (reference sequence). Trimming removed 5 bases from V and 7 bases from J; junction bases left unmatched: 3. The CDR3 loop is CASSPDRAGYTF. The CDR3 region has the DNA TGTGCCAGCAGTCCGGACAGGGCTGGCTACACCTTC.

The table lists this clone with a count of one. The chain is built from TRBV19 and TRBJ2-5, with D possibly TRBD2 on 5 matching bases. The CDR3 extends over 12 amino acids. V lost 9 bases, J lost 4 bases, and 12 bases lay in between. Germline values: CDR1 LNHDA, CDR2 SQIVND (reference sequence). CDR3 nucleotide sequence: TGTGCCAGCCGGGGAAGTTCAGAGACCCAGTACTTC. Residues: CASRGSSETQYF.

The V and J genes are TRBV19 and TRBJ2-3; D perhaps matches TRBD2 (5 bases). The CDR3 is 10 residues long. Between the trimmed V and J ends, which lost 9 bases and 5 bases, there was a span of 6 bases. Germline assignment: CDR1 LNHDA and CDR2 SQIVND (reference sequence). CDR3 DNA: TGTGCCAGCAGCGGAGATACGCAGTATTTT. Its protein is CASSGDTQYF.

This clone was counted once. V is TRBV28 and J is TRBJ1-1, with a tentative D call TRBD1 (5 bases). Germline lookup yields CDR1 MDHEN and CDR2 SYDVKM. Trimming stripped 7 bases from V and 4 bases from J, with 13 bases between. CDR3 length equals 13 residues. Here the CDR3 reads CASTPGGSTEAFF. The DNA of the CDR3 is TGTGCCAGCACCCCCGGGGGTAGCACTGAAGCTTTCTTT.

The chain employs TRBV28 and TRBJ2-6; tentative D call: TRBD2 (6 bases). Trimming pared 3 bases from V and 0 bases from J, leaving 12 bases between. This CDR3 has 17 residues. The germline CDR1 and CDR2 sequences are MDHEN and SYDVKM. The CDR3 sequence is CASSLAGRYSGANVLTF. CDR3 DNA: TGTGCCAGCAGTTTGGCGGGAAGGTACTCTGGGGCCAACGTCCTGACTTTC.

V gene TRBV5-4 combines with J gene TRBJ2-5, with D possibly matching TRBD1 (5 bases). CDR1 and CDR2 from the germline V gene are SGHNT and YYREEE (reference sequence). V dropped 0 bases and J dropped 5 bases, with 8 bases sitting between them. CDR3 length: 13 amino acids. This CDR3 reads CASSLEGPETQYF. In DNA, the CDR3 is TGTGCCAGCAGCTTGGAGGGGCCGGAGACCCAGTACTTC. The variable domain in full, completed from reference TRBV5-4 and TRBJ2-5, reads ETGVTQSPTHLIKTRGQQVTLRCSSQSGHNTVSWYQQALGQGPQFIFQYYREEENGRGNFPPRFSGLQFPNYSSELNVNALELDDSALYLCASSLEGPETQYFGPGTRLLVL.

This chain connects TRBV11-1 to TRBJ2-2; D uncertain. Germline V gene data show CDR1 as SGHAT and CDR2 as FQDESV (reference sequence). Deletions cut 4 bases from V and 3 bases from J, with 15 bases between. The CDR3 contains 16 residues. The CDR3 sequence: CASSSTREAYTGELFF. The CDR3 DNA reads as TGTGCCAGCAGCTCTACAAGAGAGGCCTACACCGGGGAGCTGTTTTTT.

The genes are TRBV7-9 and TRBJ1-6; D is ambiguous. The germline gives CDR1 SEHNR, CDR2 FQNEAQ (reference sequence). The CDR3 spans 15 residues. Trimming removed 7 bases at V and 7 bases at J, with 17 bases between. CDR3 in amino acids: CASTEGSLGNSPLHF. CDR3 bases: TGTGCCAGCACCGAGGGATCCCTAGGGAATTCACCCCTCCACTTT.

In DNA form, the CDR3 reads TGTGCCAGCTACGGGACAGGAAACAATGAGCAGTTCTTC. It specifies CASYGTGNNEQFF. V and J are TRBV18 and TRBJ2-1, with TRBD1 identical over 8 bases. V lost 7 bases and J lost 5; bases outside the gene matches: 4. Germline CDR1 and CDR2: KGHSH and LQKENI. This CDR3 has 13 amino acids.

CDR3 sequence (DNA): TGTGCCAGCAGCGCAGGGGCGGCCTCCTACGAGCAGTACTTC. This translates into CASSAGAASYEQYF. The chain carries TRBV7-9 and TRBJ2-7; D possibly corresponds to TRBD1 (6 bases). CDR1 is SEHNR, CDR2 FQNEAQ, per germline (reference sequence). V was cut by 5 bases and J by 0 bases, with 11 bases left in between. This CDR3 comprises 14 residues.

V and J are TRBV28 and TRBJ1-3; D not certain. CDR1 and CDR2 (germline): MDHEN, SYDVKM. V was pared by 4 bases and J by 0 bases, with 7 bases between. CDR3 length equals 14 residues. The CDR3 nucleotides are TGTGCCAGCAGTTCCCGGGACTCTGGAAACACCATATATTTT. It yields the protein CASSSRDSGNTIYF.

This chain joins TRBV6-5 and TRBJ2-3; D may be TRBD1 (7 bases). Looked up from germline, CDR1 is MNHEY and CDR2 is SVGAGI. Trimming pared 6 bases from V and 1 base from J, leaving 14 bases between. This CDR3 comprises 15 residues. The CDR3 DNA follows: TGTGCCAGCAGCTATGCGGGACAGCGCACAGATACGCAGTATTTT. It translates to CASSYAGQRTDTQYF.

This clone was seen a single time. The gene calls are TRBV11-2 and TRBJ2-7, with 8 bases lining up with TRBD2. After removal of 0 bases from V and 5 bases from J, the junction contained 6 bases not matched to a gene. Germline CDR1 SGHAT, CDR2 FQNNGV. The length of the CDR3 is 15 residues. CDR3 sequence (DNA): TGTGCCAGCAGCTTAGAACCCAGCGGGAGCAACGAGCAGTACTTC. It codes for CASSLEPSGSNEQYF.

The chain couples TRBV9 to TRBJ2-7; 9 nucleotides align to TRBD2. The CDR3 covers 15 residues. V lost 3 bases and J lost 3; bases outside the gene matches: 7. Germline CDR1 reads SGDLS; CDR2 reads YYNGEE. CDR3 residues: CASSALAGAVYEQYF. In DNA form, the CDR3 reads TGTGCCAGCAGCGCGTTAGCGGGGGCCGTCTACGAGCAGTACTTC.

Only one count was recorded for this clone. J is TRBJ2-3 and V is TRBV7-2; TRBD2 aligns across 7 bases. Germline V gene lookup returns CDR1 SGHTA and CDR2 FQGNSA. Trimming took 4 bases from V and 1 from J; bases not matched to a gene: 5. The CDR3 is 15 residues long. CDR3 bases: TGTGCCAGCAGCTCCCGGGGAGGGGGCACAGATACGCAGTATTTT. Translation: CASSSRGGGTDTQYF.

The chain links TRBV3-1 (or the pseudogene TRBV3-2) to TRBJ2-2, with a weak D call TRBD1 (5 bases). The V end was cut by 5 bases, the J end by 5 bases, with 12 bases between. CDR3 length equals 14 residues. Looked up from germline, CDR1 is LGHDT and CDR2 is YNNKEL (reference sequence). DNA for the CDR3: TGTGCCAGCAGCATTCCCCAGGGTACCGGGGAGCTGTTTTTT. It encodes CASSIPQGTGELFF.

The chain carries TRBV5-3 and TRBJ2-7, with TRBD2 identical over 8 bases. TRBV5-3 is treated as an ORF (open reading frame) with a function not yet certain. V lost 5 bases, J lost 3 bases, and 7 bases stayed unmatched. This CDR3 comprises 14 residues. CDR3 DNA: TGTGCCAGAAGGCCGCCTAGCGGGTTCTACGAGCAGTACTTC. It yields the protein CARRPPSGFYEQYF.

The chain employs TRBV4-2 and TRBJ2-6; TRBD2 is a possible D gene (5 bases). Germline V gene sequence: CDR1 LGHNA, CDR2 YNFKEQ. The CDR3 is 17 amino acids. V dropped 0 bases and J dropped 4 bases, with 13 bases sitting between them. CDR3 DNA sequence: TGTGCCAGCAGCCAAGATCCGGAGGTAACAGGGGCCAACGTCCTGACTTTC. Protein: CASSQDPEVTGANVLTF.

This clone appeared a single time. The chain uses TRBV10-3 and TRBJ1-3; D is possibly TRBD1 (5 bases). The CDR3 covers 16 residues. Germline V gene data show CDR1 as ENHRY and CDR2 as SYGVKD. Trimming pared 5 bases from V and 3 bases from J, leaving 17 bases between. The CDR3 sequence is CAISSLWGEGGNTIYF. The CDR3 DNA reads TGTGCCATCAGTTCCCTTTGGGGGGAAGGTGGAAACACCATATATTTT.

The rearrangement joins TRBV9 to TRBJ2-1; TRBD1 aligns across 7 bases. The CDR3 is 18 amino acids. The germline gives CDR1 SGDLS, CDR2 YYNGEE. Trimming at V came to 1 base and at J to 3 bases, leaving 13 bases not matched to a gene. The CDR3 DNA is TGTGCCAGCAGCGTAAGTATCTCGACCGGGACAGACTACAATGAGCAGTTCTTC. This codes for CASSVSISTGTDYNEQFF. Using reference TRBV9 and TRBJ2-1 for the parts outside the CDR3, the full variable domain is DSGVTQTPKHLITATGQRVTLRCSPRSGDLSVYWYQQSLDQGLQFLIQYYNGEERAKGNILERFSAQQFPDLHSELNLSSLELGDSALYFCASSVSISTGTDYNEQFFGPGTRLTVL.

CDR3 in amino acids: CASTTSGIYEQYF. DNA of the CDR3: TGTGCCAGCACGACTAGCGGGATATACGAGCAGTACTTC. The V gene is TRBV28, the J gene TRBJ2-7; 11 positions agree with TRBD2. The germline V gene encodes CDR1 MDHEN and CDR2 SYDVKM. V lost 7 bases to trimming and J lost 4 bases; unmatched junction nucleotides: 3. CDR3 length equals 13 residues.

The chain is built from TRBV27 and TRBJ1-1; no firm D call. Germline lookup yields CDR1 MNHEY and CDR2 SMNVEV (reference sequence). V was trimmed by 3 bases and J by 12 bases, leaving 14 bases between them. The CDR3 contains 12 residues. This chain's CDR3 is CASSLRGSTTFF. The CDR3 bases are TGTGCCAGCAGTTTGAGAGGGTCGACGACTTTCTTT.

The V and J genes are TRBV12-3 or TRBV12-4 and TRBJ2-7; D possibly corresponds to TRBD2 (6 bases). There are 13 residues in the CDR3. V was clipped by 5 bases and J by 3 bases, with 11 bases between them. The CDR3 bases are TGTGCCAGCAGTGGAAATAGCGGCTACGAGCAGTACTTC. Translating it yields CASSGNSGYEQYF.

The chain joins TRBV2 to TRBJ1-6; TRBD1 matches 9 bases. CDR1 is SNHLY and CDR2 is FYNNEI in the germline V gene. V lost 8 bases to trimming and J lost 9 bases; unmatched junction nucleotides: 8. The CDR3 sequence is 14 residues long. This chain's CDR3 is CASAGTGKGSPLHF. The CDR3, as DNA: TGTGCCAGCGCCGGGACAGGGAAAGGTTCACCCCTCCACTTT. The full variable domain, rest sourced from reference TRBV2 and TRBJ1-6, is EPEVTQTPSHQVTQMGQEVILRCVPISNHLYFYWYRQILGQKVEFLVSFYNNEISEKSEIFDDQFSVERPDGSNFTLKIRSTKLEDSAMYFCASAGTGKGSPLHFGNGTRLTVT.